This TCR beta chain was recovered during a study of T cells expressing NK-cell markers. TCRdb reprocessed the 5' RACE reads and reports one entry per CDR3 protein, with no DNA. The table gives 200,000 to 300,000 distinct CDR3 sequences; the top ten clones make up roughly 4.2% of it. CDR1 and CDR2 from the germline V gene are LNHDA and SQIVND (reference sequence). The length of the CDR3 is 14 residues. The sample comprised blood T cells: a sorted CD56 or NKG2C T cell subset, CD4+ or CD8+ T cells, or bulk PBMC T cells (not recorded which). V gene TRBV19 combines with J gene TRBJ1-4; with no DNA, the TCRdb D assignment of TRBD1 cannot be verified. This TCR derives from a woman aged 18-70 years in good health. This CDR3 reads CASSTRQKNEKLFF.